This TCR beta chain derives from a study of cytomegalovirus exposure and HLA in healthy donors. Looking at the study overall: As released early, the data held about 85 million unique TCRs from HLA-typed donors. Findings and caveats of the study: The sole available immune exposure information was CMV serostatus. An analysis done earlier found most TCR beta V segments productive about 90% or about 30% of the time.

Germline CDR1 and CDR2: LNHNV and YYDKDF (reference sequence). V was clipped by 0 bases and J by 3 bases, with 15 bases between them. This CDR3 has 16 residues. Remarks on this clone: The antigen remains unidentified.

Both 60 Vbeta primers and 13 Jbeta primers went into the PCR. Data came from immunoSEQ multiplex PCR; TCRdb stores just in-frame clones and leaves some out. The sample lists about 120,000 clones; more than 60% were seen once. The TCR comes from a woman between 40 and 50 years old in good health and CMV-seropositive. The chain links TRBV15 to TRBJ2-7; D unresolved. Sample: PBMCs. The CDR3 sequence is CATSRDRSKKSYEQYF. The CDR3 bases are TGTGCCACCAGCAGAGATAGATCTAAGAAAAGCTACGAGCAGTACTTC.